These 26 T cell receptor beta chains came from one sample sequenced in a study of T cell repertoires in cytomegalovirus infection. Each CDR3 protein gets one entry after TCRdb re-called the reads with MiXCR. This table holds more than 55,000 distinct CDR3 sequences, around 20% found once. Their antigen targets remain unknown. This sample comprised CD8+ T cells from cultured PBMCs, obtained from culture after CMV antigen stimulation. These receptors were taken from a human donor in good health (CMV status not recorded). Some clones in this sample may be carry-over from other donors' samples.

The rearrangement uses TRBV29-1 and TRBJ2-5; D not resolved. In germline, CDR1 is SQVTM, CDR2 ANQGSEA. Trimming took 6 bases from V and 5 from J, leaving 7 bases between them. CDR3 length: 10 amino acids. For the CDR3, the DNA is TGCAGCGTCGCTGAGGAGACCCAGTACTTC. This codes for CSVAEETQYF.

The chain uses TRBV28 and TRBJ1-2; D unclear. The ends were cut back, 3 bases at V and 0 bases at J, with 11 bases in the middle. Germline lookup yields CDR1 MDHEN and CDR2 SYDVKM. CDR3 length: 15 residues. The CDR3 bases are TGTGCCAGCAGTTTCCTCGGCAGTCCTAACTATGGCTACACCTTC. Translating gives CASSFLGSPNYGYTF.

This clonotype has just a few counts. The chain links TRBV6-6 to TRBJ1-1, with 10 bases lining up with TRBD1. After removal of 5 bases from V and 4 bases from J, the junction contained 10 bases not matched to a gene. Germline V gene sequence: CDR1 MNHNY, CDR2 SVGAGI (reference sequence). CDR3 length equals 16 residues. CDR3 in amino acids: CASSPTGGAGGTEAFF. The CDR3 DNA follows: TGTGCCAGCAGTCCGACAGGGGGCGCAGGGGGCACTGAAGCTTTCTTT.

A few counts support this clonotype. The chain couples TRBV6-2 or TRBV6-3 to TRBJ1-1; TRBD1 agrees at 7 bases. CDR1 and CDR2 from the germline V gene are MNHEY and SVGEGT. Trimming took 2 bases from V and 5 from J; bases not matched to a gene: 8. The CDR3 extends over 15 amino acids. This CDR3 reads CASSYEGAVETEAFF. The CDR3 nucleotides are TGTGCCAGCAGTTACGAGGGGGCAGTGGAGACTGAAGCTTTCTTT.

The rearrangement links TRBV7-8 to TRBJ2-3; D is possibly TRBD2 (7 bases). This CDR3 contains 16 residues. Germline assignment: CDR1 SGHVS and CDR2 FQNEAQ. V shed 3 bases and J shed 0 bases, with 13 bases lying between them. DNA of the CDR3: TGTGCCAGCAGCTTGGGGGGGGGGCCTAGCACAGATACGCAGTATTTT. Its translation is CASSLGGGPSTDTQYF.

Here the CDR3 reads CSAMTGETYEQYF. The CDR3 DNA reads TGCAGCGCGATGACAGGGGAAACCTACGAGCAGTACTTC. The V and J genes are TRBV29-1 and TRBJ2-7, with 8 bases fitting TRBD1. The CDR3 sequence is 13 residues long. Germline CDR1 and CDR2: SQVTM and ANQGSEA. V lost 7 bases and J lost 2; bases outside the gene matches: 7.

The chain is built from TRBV7-6 and TRBJ2-1; TRBD2 matches 11 bases. CDR3 size: 16 residues. Looked up from germline, CDR1 is SGHVS and CDR2 is FNYEAQ. V lost 0 bases, J lost 13 bases, and 11 bases stayed unmatched. The CDR3 region is CASSLAGLAGGQTQFF. CDR3 DNA: TGTGCCAGCAGCTTAGCCGGGCTAGCGGGGGGTCAGACCCAGTTCTTC.

The chain joins TRBV11-2 to TRBJ2-7, with TRBD2 as a possible D gene (5 bases). From germline, CDR1 is SGHAT and CDR2 FQNNGV. Deletions cut 1 base from V and 4 bases from J, with 14 bases between. The length of the CDR3 is 15 residues. As DNA, the CDR3 is TGTGCCAGCAGCTTAGGTACTAGTCTTATGTACGAGCAGTACTTC. The encoded protein is CASSLGTSLMYEQYF.

This clonotype was counted between two and nine times. The genes are TRBV10-3 and TRBJ1-1, with 8 positions matching TRBD1. The germline V gene encodes CDR1 ENHRY and CDR2 SYGVKD. Trimming cost V 6 bases and J 11 bases; bases outside gene matches: 11. The CDR3 totals 13 residues. The DNA for the CDR3 is TGTGCCATCAGGGGCCTAGGACAGGGTGAGGCTTTCTTT. Translated: CAIRGLGQGEAFF.

The sample holds a few counts of this clonotype. Sequence at one end of the junction differs from germline and may be a read error. V gene TRBV7-9 combines with J gene TRBJ2-3; 9 nucleotides match TRBD2. Germline CDR1 reads SEHNR; CDR2 reads FQNEAQ (reference sequence). The CDR3 runs to 15 residues. The CDR3 here is CASSTTGTSTNTQYF. The CDR3 DNA sequence: TGTGCCAGCAGCACAACCGGGACTAGCACAAATACGCAGTATTTT.

The V and J genes are TRBV20-1 and TRBJ2-7; TRBD2 is a possible D gene (5 bases). Germline V lookup: CDR1 DFQATT, CDR2 SNEGSKA (reference sequence). The CDR3 is 14 residues long. Trimming cost V 3 bases and J 1 base, with 13 bases left between them. In DNA, the CDR3 is TGCAGTGCTAGTCCCAGAGGAGGTTCCTACGAGCAGTACTTC. Amino acids: CSASPRGGSYEQYF.

The chain joins TRBV7-2 to TRBJ1-5, with 7 bases fitting TRBD1. The junction had 7 bases not matched to a gene; V was cut back by 5 bases and J by 6 bases. CDR1 and CDR2 (germline): SGHTA, FQGNSA. The CDR3 consists of 14 residues. The CDR3 nucleotides read TGTGCCAGCAGCCCGACAGGGATCGGTCAGCCCCAGCATTTT. The encoded protein is CASSPTGIGQPQHF.

The chain couples TRBV27 to TRBJ1-2; D is perhaps TRBD1 (6 bases). Trimming left V 4 bases short and J 8 bases short, with 17 bases between. The CDR3 consists of 14 residues. Germline V gives CDR1 MNHEY, CDR2 SMNVEV (reference sequence). CDR3 nucleotide sequence: TGTGCCAGCAGTTCCCAATCCCGGGACACCGGCTACACCTTC. It encodes CASSSQSRDTGYTF.

This clonotype was seen a few times. The chain employs TRBV7-3 and TRBJ2-1, with D possibly being TRBD2 (6 bases). CDR1 is SGHTA and CDR2 is FQGTGA in the germline V gene. V lost 0 bases to trimming and J lost 5 bases, with 17 bases between them. This CDR3 has 17 amino acids. The DNA of the CDR3 is TGTGCCAGCAGCTTAACTCCAATGGGACTTTATAACAATGAGCAGTTCTTC. Its protein is CASSLTPMGLYNNEQFF.

This chain uses TRBV6-5 with TRBJ1-2; D not resolved. The length of the CDR3 is 15 residues. CDR1 and CDR2 (germline): MNHEY, SVGAGI. Trimming stripped 0 bases from V and 6 bases from J, with 14 bases between. The CDR3 nucleotides read TGTGCCAGCAGTTACTCGGTCCAGGACCGCAATGGCTACACCTTC. Encoded protein: CASSYSVQDRNGYTF.

The chain carries TRBV28 and TRBJ2-2, with D perhaps matching TRBD2 (6 bases). There are 15 residues in the CDR3. CDR1 and CDR2 from the germline V gene are MDHEN and SYDVKM. Trimming removed 0 bases from V and 4 bases from J, with 9 bases in between. Written as DNA, the CDR3 is TGTGCCAGCAGTTTATGGCAGGGAGGCACCGGGGAGCTGTTTTTT. It translates to CASSLWQGGTGELFF.

The V and J genes are TRBV6-2 or TRBV6-3 and TRBJ2-7; D may be TRBD1 (6 bases). Deletions cut 10 bases from V and 7 bases from J, with 20 bases between. CDR1 MNHEY and CDR2 SVGEGT come from the germline V gene. This CDR3 is built from 13 residues. CDR3 nucleotides: TGTGCCACCGCCGGGACATCCTTCTTTGAGCAGTACTTC. Protein sequence: CATAGTSFFEQYF.

This chain uses TRBV7-2 with TRBJ1-2, with 7 bases aligning to TRBD1. After removal of 5 bases from V and 3 bases from J, the junction contained 3 bases not matched to a gene. This CDR3 has 13 residues. Germline CDR1 and CDR2: SGHTA and FQGNSA. CDR3 DNA: TGTGCCAGCAGCCTCACAGGGGACTATGGCTACACCTTC. This translates into CASSLTGDYGYTF.

This clonotype came up a few times. The CDR3 DNA sequence: TGTGCCAGCAGTTACGTTGGCCCTAGGAATGAGCAGTTCTTC. Translated: CASSYVGPRNEQFF. This rearrangement joins TRBV6-2 or TRBV6-3 to TRBJ2-1; D gene unclear. CDR1 and CDR2 (germline): MNHEY, SVGEGT. This CDR3 contains 14 residues. The V gene lost 2 bases and the J gene lost 7 bases, with 12 bases spanning the gap.

The V and J genes are TRBV7-9 and TRBJ2-7; D unresolved. This CDR3 comprises 17 residues. The V gene lost 4 bases and the J gene lost 5 bases, with 24 bases spanning the gap. The germline gives CDR1 SEHNR, CDR2 FQNEAQ (reference sequence). The CDR3 loop reads CASSSPLLSSGRDEQYF. The CDR3 DNA follows: TGTGCCAGCAGCTCCCCTTTACTTTCCTCGGGCCGGGACGAGCAGTACTTC.

This clonotype was counted between two and nine times. This chain joins TRBV5-5 and TRBJ2-3; TRBD1 matches at 7 bases. The junction had 8 bases not matched to a gene; V was cut back by 2 bases and J by 2 bases. Germline-derived CDR1 and CDR2 are SGHKS and YYEKEE (reference sequence). This CDR3 has 16 residues. Here the CDR3 reads CASSLTGTANTDTQYF. In DNA, the CDR3 is TGTGCCAGCAGCTTAACCGGGACAGCGAACACAGATACGCAGTATTTT.

The chain couples TRBV13 to TRBJ2-3; weak D call: TRBD1 (5 bases). Between the trimmed V and J ends, which lost 4 bases and 2 bases, there was a span of 13 bases. This CDR3 comprises 15 residues. Germline V gene sequence: CDR1 PRHDT, CDR2 FYEKMQ (reference sequence). CDR3 in DNA: TGTGCCAGCAGCTCGGTGGTCAGGGCCACAGATACGCAGTATTTT. Translating it yields CASSSVVRATDTQYF.

The chain carries TRBV20-1 and TRBJ2-7; weak D call: TRBD1 (5 bases). Trimming cost V 3 bases and J 4 bases, with 13 bases left between them. CDR3 length: 13 residues. In germline, CDR1 is DFQATT, CDR2 SNEGSKA (reference sequence). CDR3: CSARAGYTYEQYF. The CDR3 DNA reads as TGCAGTGCTAGGGCAGGGTACACGTACGAGCAGTACTTC.

This clonotype was recorded a few times. The CDR3 bases are TGTGCTAGTGGTTTGGGGTCAGGGGGCCCCCACGAGCAGTACTTC. Translated: CASGLGSGGPHEQYF. The rearrangement uses TRBV12-5 and TRBJ2-7, with 8 bases aligning to TRBD1. The germline V gene has CDR1 LGHNT and CDR2 FRNRAP. This CDR3 is built from 15 residues. Trimming cost V 1 base and J 5 bases; bases outside gene matches: 7.

This clonotype was seen a handful of times. V and J are TRBV27 and TRBJ1-2, with TRBD1 identical over 7 bases. This CDR3 has 15 residues. The ends lost 4 bases at V and 3 bases at J; junction bases unmatched: 8. Germline lookup yields CDR1 MNHEY and CDR2 SMNVEV (reference sequence). CDR3 region: CASSSTRGSYYGYTF. Written as DNA, the CDR3 is TGTGCCAGCAGTTCAACCAGGGGGTCCTACTATGGCTACACCTTC.

This clonotype was observed a handful of times. The rearrangement links TRBV12-3 or TRBV12-4 to TRBJ1-2; the D is unclear. V gave up 4 bases and J gave up 0 bases, with 9 bases separating them. There are 14 residues in the CDR3. CDR3 sequence: CASSSSRSNYGYTF. The CDR3 DNA sequence: TGTGCCAGCAGTTCCAGTCGATCTAACTATGGCTACACCTTC.